What follows describes a single T cell receptor (beta chain). This sample was included in a study of blood T cell repertoires in COVID-19. Repertoires were generated with immunoSEQ multiplex PCR, while TCRdb's copy carries only in-frame clones and drops some. The sample lists 230,000 or so clones; less than 90% were seen once. The germline V gene has CDR1 KGHDR and CDR2 SFDVKD. Trimming took off 3 bases at V and 3 bases at J, with 10 bases between the two ends. The CDR3 extends over 14 amino acids. The sample comprised PBMCs or T cells enriched from blood (not recorded which). This clonotype was sampled from a woman aged 25 to 45 who had recovered from COVID-19. The chain combines TRBV24-1 with TRBJ2-5; D perhaps matches TRBD2 (5 bases). Here the CDR3 reads CATSDSGNKETQYF. DNA for the CDR3: TGTGCCACCAGTGATAGCGGCAACAAAGAGACCCAGTACTTC.